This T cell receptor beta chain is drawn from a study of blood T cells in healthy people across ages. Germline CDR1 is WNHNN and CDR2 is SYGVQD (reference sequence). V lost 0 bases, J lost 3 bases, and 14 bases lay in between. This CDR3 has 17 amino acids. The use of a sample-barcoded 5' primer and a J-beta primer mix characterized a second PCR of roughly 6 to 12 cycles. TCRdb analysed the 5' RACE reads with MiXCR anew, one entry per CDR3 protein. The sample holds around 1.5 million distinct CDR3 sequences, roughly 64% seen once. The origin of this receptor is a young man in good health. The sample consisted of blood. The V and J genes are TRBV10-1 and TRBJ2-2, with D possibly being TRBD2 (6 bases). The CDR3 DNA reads TGCGCCAGCAGTGAGTCGTGGGGGGTAACAGACACCGGGGAGCTGTTTTTT. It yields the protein CASSESWGVTDTGELFF.